This T cell receptor (beta chain) is drawn from a study of T cell responses to AZD1222 COVID-19 vaccine. Across the study: Timing groups of about 4 and about 12 weeks for second doses were pooled. Study-level results: Distributed over spike, vaccine-associated CD4 TCRs predominated at 160-218 and 743-854. The peak T cell response came first, and repertoires were sampled only after it. White British donors predominated, females outnumbered males, and clonal diversity was possibly underestimated.

This clone was seen once. Antigen unknown. Data came from immunoSEQ multiplex PCR; TCRdb stores just in-frame clones and leaves some out. The sample has 100,000 to 130,000 clones; just over 85% are singletons. The germline gives CDR1 MNHEY, CDR2 SVGAGI. The V segment lost 0 bases and the J segment 1 base; nucleotides outside the gene matches: 1. The CDR3 extends over 16 amino acids. The chain has TRBV6-5 and TRBJ2-1; 9 bases align to TRBD1. The sequenced sample was peripheral blood, obtained on day 0 of AZD1222 vaccination. This clonotype originated in an adult in good health. The CDR3 loop reads CASSYSGTGSYNEQFF. Here the CDR3 DNA reads TGTGCCAGCAGTTACTCCGGGACAGGGTCCTACAATGAGCAGTTCTTC.